A single sample gave rise to the 24 T cell receptor beta chains below, sequenced in a study of blood T cells in healthy people across ages. Together with a sample-barcoded 5' primer, a J-beta primer mix was included in a second PCR lasting about 7 to 11 cycles. MiXCR, applied by TCRdb to the 5' RACE reads, yields one record per CDR3 protein. The table includes about 560,000 distinct CDR3 sequences, around a quarter detected once. The sample was also linked to a second study, of T cells of mothers and their children.

Sequenced sample: blood. The source is a boy between 2 and 10 years old in good health.

V and J are TRBV7-2 and TRBJ1-2, with D uncertain. CDR3 length: 15 residues. Trimming cost V 1 base and J 0 bases, with 9 bases left between them. Germline assignment: CDR1 SGHTA and CDR2 FQGNSA. CDR3 nucleotide sequence: TGTGCCAGCAGCTTAGTGACACTATCTAACTATGGCTACACCTTC. Protein: CASSLVTLSNYGYTF.

In this sample, this clonotype turned up a few times. This rearrangement joins TRBV20-1 to TRBJ2-2, with TRBD2 matching 8 bases. The ends lost 5 bases at V and 2 bases at J; junction bases unmatched: 10. CDR3 size: 16 residues. Germline V gene lookup returns CDR1 DFQATT and CDR2 SNEGSKA (reference sequence). The CDR3 protein is CSAGTLAGANTGELFF. CDR3 nucleotides: TGCAGTGCTGGAACCCTAGCGGGCGCAAACACCGGGGAGCTGTTTTTT.

V gene TRBV19 combines with J gene TRBJ2-6, with D tentatively TRBD1 (5 bases). In germline, CDR1 is LNHDA, CDR2 SQIVND (reference sequence). This CDR3 spans 13 amino acids. V shed 4 bases and J shed 5 bases, with 6 bases lying between them. DNA of the CDR3: TGTGCCAGTAGTAAGGACAGGGCCAACGTCCTGACTTTC. Amino acids: CASSKDRANVLTF.

The chain links TRBV7-6 to TRBJ2-2; D is undetermined. Germline V gene data show CDR1 as SGHVS and CDR2 as FNYEAQ. V was shortened by 2 bases and J by 2 bases, with 6 bases between the two germline ends. This CDR3 is built from 14 residues. DNA of the CDR3: TGTGCCAGCAGCTTACTGATAAACACCGGGGAGCTGTTTTTT. Translated, it gives CASSLLINTGELFF.

V and J are TRBV4-1 and TRBJ2-4; D might be TRBD1 or TRBD2, each matching 5 bases. Germline V lookup: CDR1 MGHRA, CDR2 YSYEKL. V was clipped by 1 base and J by 2 bases, with 9 bases between them. The CDR3 extends over 15 amino acids. The CDR3 is CASSQVRGTKNIQYF. CDR3 sequence (DNA): TGCGCCAGCAGCCAAGTGAGGGGAACCAAAAACATTCAGTACTTC.

This clonotype occurred once. The V gene is TRBV28, the J gene TRBJ2-4, with D maybe TRBD1 (5 bases). V lost 6 bases and J lost 0, with 15 bases in between. Germline V gene sequence: CDR1 MDHEN, CDR2 SYDVKM. The CDR3 loop spans 16 amino acids. CDR3 amino acids: CASSSRESPAKNIQYF. The CDR3, as DNA: TGTGCCAGCAGCAGCAGGGAATCCCCAGCCAAAAACATTCAGTACTTC.

The rearrangement links TRBV12-3 or TRBV12-4 to TRBJ1-4, with 12 positions matching TRBD1. The CDR3 sequence is 18 residues long. V trimming: 5 bases; J trimming: 6 bases; junction bases outside the gene matches: 13. The CDR3 nucleotides are TGTGCCAGCAGTGGAGGGACAGGGGGCCGTATGTCGGATGAAAAACTGTTTTTT. Protein product: CASSGGTGGRMSDEKLFF.

The chain recombines TRBV5-1 with TRBJ2-5; tentatively, D is TRBD1 (6 bases). Germline CDR1 and CDR2: SGHRS and YFSETQ. V lost 0 bases and J 3 bases, leaving 18 bases between the germline ends. This CDR3 is 17 amino acids long. CDR3 amino acids: CASSLGVQGSGEETQYF. CDR3 nucleotide sequence: TGCGCCAGCAGCTTGGGGGTACAGGGTTCCGGGGAAGAGACCCAGTACTTC.

This clonotype was recorded a few times. This chain uses TRBV5-1 with TRBJ2-1; tentative D call: TRBD2 (6 bases). V was shortened by 0 bases and J by 2 bases, with 9 bases between the two germline ends. The CDR3 length is 15 residues. The germline gives CDR1 SGHRS, CDR2 YFSETQ. The DNA of the CDR3 is TGCGCCAGCAGCTTGGTGGAGGGCCCCTACAATGAGCAGTTCTTC. This codes for CASSLVEGPYNEQFF.

The chain has TRBV12-3 or TRBV12-4 and TRBJ1-5; a weak D match, TRBD1 (6 bases). The CDR3 spans 13 residues. Trimming shortened V by 8 bases and J by 2 bases, and 10 bases separated the two germline ends. CDR3 DNA sequence: TGTGCCAGCCGTAGGGGGGGCAATCAGCCCCAGCATTTT. This codes for CASRRGGNQPQHF.

This clonotype has just a few counts. J is TRBJ1-4 and V is TRBV7-2; 7 nucleotides agree with TRBD1. CDR1 and CDR2 (germline): SGHTA, FQGNSA. The CDR3 runs 13 residues. The ends lost 5 bases at V and 8 bases at J; junction bases unmatched: 5. CDR3 nucleotides: TGTGCCAGCAGCCTCGGACAGGCCGAAAAACTGTTTTTT. Residues: CASSLGQAEKLFF. Full variable domain (remainder filled in from reference TRBV7-2 and TRBJ1-4): GAGVSQSPSNKVTEKGKDVELRCDPISGHTALYWYRQSLGQGLEFLIYFQGNSAPDKSGLPSDRFSAERTGGSVSTLTIQRTQQEDSAVYLCASSLGQAEKLFFGSGTQLSVL.

In nucleotides, the CDR3 is TGCAGCGGACAGGGAATGGATGGCTACACCTTC. Protein product: CSGQGMDGYTF. The rearrangement joins TRBV29-1 to TRBJ1-2; 7 bases are shared with TRBD1. Germline V gene data show CDR1 as SQVTM and CDR2 as ANQGSEA. The CDR3 is made up of 11 amino acids. Unmatched junction bases numbered 5, after V lost 7 bases and J lost 6 bases.

The chain uses TRBV10-3 and TRBJ1-5; D is perhaps TRBD1 (6 bases). Looked up from germline, CDR1 is ENHRY and CDR2 is SYGVKD. This CDR3 spans 14 amino acids. The V end was cut by 3 bases, the J end by 6 bases, with 12 bases between. For the CDR3, the DNA is TGTGCCATCAGTGATTACAGGGAAGGTCAGCCCCAGCATTTT. Protein sequence: CAISDYREGQPQHF.

The rearrangement links TRBV11-2 to TRBJ2-1, with a possible D match to TRBD2 (6 bases). Looked up from germline, CDR1 is SGHAT and CDR2 is FQNNGV. The CDR3 extends over 17 amino acids. Trimming cost V 1 base and J 8 bases, with 21 bases left between them. CDR3 coding DNA: TGTGCCAGCAGCTTAGGTTGGACTACGACCTTATTGGATGAGCAGTTCTTC. It encodes CASSLGWTTTLLDEQFF.

The CDR3 nucleotides read TGTGCCAGCAGCTGGCCGGGACGAGCGGGAGAGGATGAGCAGTTCTTC. It codes for CASSWPGRAGEDEQFF. The chain links TRBV11-2 to TRBJ2-1; 8 bases agree with TRBD2. V was clipped by 4 bases and J by 8 bases; unmatched bases: 13. Germline V gene sequence: CDR1 SGHAT, CDR2 FQNNGV. CDR3 size: 16 residues. Drawing the rest from reference TRBV11-2 and TRBJ2-1, the complete variable domain is EAGVAQSPRYKIIEKRQSVAFWCNPISGHATLYWYQQILGQGPKLLIQFQNNGVVDDSQLPKDRFSAERLKGVDSTLKIQPAKLEDSAVYLCASSWPGRAGEDEQFFGPGTRLTVL.

This clonotype has more than one count but fewer than ten. The J gene is TRBJ2-2, the V gene TRBV7-9; 11 bases match TRBD2. The germline V gene has CDR1 SEHNR and CDR2 FQNEAQ (reference sequence). CDR3 length equals 16 residues. Unmatched junction bases numbered 7, after V lost 5 bases and J lost 5 bases. DNA for the CDR3: TGTGCCAGCAGCCCCATGACTAGCGGGATTACCGGGGAGCTGTTTTTT. Protein sequence: CASSPMTSGITGELFF.

This clonotype was counted a few times. The chain has TRBV10-2 and TRBJ1-2; 9 nucleotides match TRBD1. CDR3 length equals 17 residues. The germline V gene encodes CDR1 WSHSY and CDR2 SAAADI. J gave up 1 base and V 2 bases, and 8 bases lay outside the gene matches. This CDR3 is CASSEERTGDSNYGYTF. In DNA, the CDR3 is TGCGCCAGCAGTGAGGAAAGGACAGGGGATAGTAACTATGGCTACACCTTC.

The chain recombines TRBV28 with TRBJ2-1, with 14 nucleotides matching TRBD2. With the DNA end fitting TRBJ2-5 better, the J assignment may be wrong. The CDR3 is 15 residues long. The V gene's germline CDR1 is MDHEN and CDR2 SYDVKM. The CDR3 sequence is CASSSSRLAGGGQYF. The CDR3, as DNA: TGTGCCAGCAGTTCCAGTAGACTAGCGGGGGGGGGCCAGTACTTC.

The rearrangement links TRBV28 to TRBJ2-7; D uncertain. The germline V and J ends were trimmed by 8 bases and 0 bases, with 14 bases remaining between them. The CDR3 is 14 residues long. Germline CDR1 MDHEN, CDR2 SYDVKM. The CDR3 is CASHDIGGSYEQYF. The CDR3 DNA is TGTGCCAGCCACGACATCGGTGGCTCCTACGAGCAGTACTTC. Together with reference TRBV28 and TRBJ2-7, the CDR3 gives the full variable domain: DVKVTQSSRYLVKRTGEKVFLECVQDMDHENMFWYRQDPGLGLRLIYFSYDVKMKEKGDIPEGYSVSREKKERFSLILESASTNQTSMYLCASHDIGGSYEQYFGPGTRLTVT.

V is TRBV3-1 and J is TRBJ2-6; D gene ambiguous. The CDR3 has 16 amino acids. Trimming cost V 4 bases and J 0 bases, with 10 bases left between them. Germline loops: CDR1 LGHDT, CDR2 YNNKEL (reference sequence). The CDR3, as DNA: TGTGCCAGCAGCCCTCCCGCCGGCTCTGGGGCCAACGTCCTGACTTTC. Amino acid sequence: CASSPPAGSGANVLTF.

This clonotype was counted only a few times. One end of the junction does not line up with germline, which may come from a read error. The chain links TRBV29-1 to TRBJ2-1; D uncertain. CDR3 size: 14 residues. Germline-derived CDR1 and CDR2 are SQVTM and ANQGSEA. The CDR3 reads CSVEQVSSNNEQFF. CDR3 nucleotide sequence: TGCAGCGTTGAGCAGGTTAGCTCCAACAATGAGCAGTTCTTC.

This clonotype was observed a handful of times. The rearrangement uses TRBV6-6 and TRBJ1-4; D call uncertain. The CDR3 spans 15 residues. Trimming cost V 6 bases and J 0 bases, with 11 bases left between them. CDR1 is MNHNY, CDR2 SVGAGI, per germline (reference sequence). The CDR3 loop is CASSRTVATNEKLFF. The CDR3 nucleotides read TGTGCCAGCAGCCGCACAGTTGCAACTAATGAAAAACTGTTTTTT.

The table lists this clonotype with many counts. The CDR3, as DNA: TGTGCCAGCAGCCAACTACAACAGGGGGCGGAAGAGACCCAGTACTTC. This translates into CASSQLQQGAEETQYF. The chain uses TRBV14 and TRBJ2-5, with 9 bases aligning to TRBD1. The CDR3 contains 16 residues. V lost 2 bases, J lost 3 bases, and 7 bases stayed unmatched. Germline assignment: CDR1 SGHDN and CDR2 FVKESK.

This clonotype appeared a few times. This rearrangement joins TRBV15 to TRBJ2-6; D may be TRBD2 (5 bases). This CDR3 is 18 amino acids long. CDR1 is LNHNV, CDR2 YYDKDF, per germline (reference sequence). The ends were cut back, 0 bases at V and 0 bases at J, with 12 bases in the middle. CDR3 amino acids: CATSRDQGLSSGANVLTF. CDR3 sequence (DNA): TGTGCCACCAGCAGAGATCAAGGACTTAGCTCTGGGGCCAACGTCCTGACTTTC. The full variable domain, its missing parts supplied by reference TRBV15 and TRBJ2-6, is DAMVIQNPRYQVTQFGKPVTLSCSQTLNHNVMYWYQQKSSQAPKLLFHYYDKDFNNEADTPDNFQSRRPNTSFCFLDIRSPGLGDTAMYLCATSRDQGLSSGANVLTFGAGSRLTVL.